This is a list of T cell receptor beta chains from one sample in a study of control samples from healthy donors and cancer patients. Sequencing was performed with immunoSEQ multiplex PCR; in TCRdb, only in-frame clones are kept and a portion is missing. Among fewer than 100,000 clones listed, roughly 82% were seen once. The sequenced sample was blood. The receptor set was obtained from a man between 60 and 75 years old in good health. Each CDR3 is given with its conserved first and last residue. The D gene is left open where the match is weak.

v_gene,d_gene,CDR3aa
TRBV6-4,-,CARRVTGELFF
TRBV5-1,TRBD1,CASSLAPQGAKETQYF
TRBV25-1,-,CASSEKGDNTGELFF
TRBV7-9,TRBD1,CASSIARGLDTIYF
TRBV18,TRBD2,CASSRGLADPYEQYF
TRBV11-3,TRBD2,CASSPRLAGGTDTQYF
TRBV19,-,CASSPYLSYEQYF
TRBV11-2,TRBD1,CASSPDRVSGNEQFF
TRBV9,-,CASSVSPSVLSGELFF
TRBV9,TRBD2,CASSVAGLAGASQDTQYF
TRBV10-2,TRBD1,CASSDAGGYGYTF
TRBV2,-,CASRRPLVQDLNAHHTQYF
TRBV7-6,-,CASSLVRGSGANVLTF
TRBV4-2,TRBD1,CASSQDGTGRNYGYTF
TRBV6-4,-,CASSDGYEQYF
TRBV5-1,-,CASHSGAGELFF
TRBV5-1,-,CASSYYGSSGNTIYF
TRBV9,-,CASSVEPVQETQYF
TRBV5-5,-,CASSSIWGGNQETQYF
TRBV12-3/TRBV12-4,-,CASSPPGRLLQFF
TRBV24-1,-,CATSDAGTGKETQYF
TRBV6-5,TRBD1,CASRPQQGALWGYTF